The 20 T cell receptor beta chains listed next were all sequenced from one sample in a study of early T cells in non-severe SARS-CoV-2 infection. Via MiXCR, TCRdb re-called the 5' RACE reads, giving one row per CDR3 protein. The repertoire holds more than 25,000 distinct CDR3 sequences, with roughly 3% as singletons. The sequenced sample consisted of whole blood. These receptors came from an adult who was a healthcare worker with PCR-confirmed SARS-CoV-2 infection or an uninfected control (not recorded which).

This clonotype was seen at least ten times. The V and J genes are TRBV6-6 and TRBJ1-3, with D unresolved. The CDR3 has 13 amino acids. Germline CDR1 and CDR2: MNHNY and SVGAGI (reference sequence). The V end lost 5 bases, the J end lost 6 bases, and 11 bases lay between the germline ends. The CDR3 here is CASSQGFSNTIYF. CDR3 DNA sequence: TGTGCCAGCAGTCAAGGATTTTCAAACACCATATATTTT.

This clonotype was seen at least ten times. The rearrangement links TRBV29-1 to TRBJ1-1, with TRBD1 identical over 10 bases. J gave up 1 base and V 6 bases, and 5 bases lay outside the gene matches. The length of the CDR3 is 14 residues. CDR1 SQVTM and CDR2 ANQGSEA come from the germline V gene. CDR3 residues: CSVDRGLGNTEAFF. CDR3 DNA: TGCAGCGTCGACAGGGGGCTGGGGAACACTGAAGCTTTCTTT.

Many counts were recorded for this clonotype. The CDR3 protein is CASSPRDRDQETQYF. Here the CDR3 DNA reads TGTGCCAGCAGCCCCCGGGACAGGGACCAAGAGACCCAGTACTTC. The chain links TRBV11-2 to TRBJ2-5; TRBD1 aligns across 9 bases. This CDR3 is 15 amino acids long. V was clipped by 5 bases and J by 0 bases; unmatched bases: 4. CDR1 and CDR2 from the germline V gene are SGHAT and FQNNGV.

This clonotype has ten or more counts. The rearrangement links TRBV5-1 to TRBJ2-6; TRBD1 might be the D (5 bases). CDR3 size: 16 residues. The V gene lost 0 bases and the J gene lost 0 bases, with 7 bases spanning the gap. The V gene's germline CDR1 is SGHRS and CDR2 YFSETQ. The CDR3: CASSLDRLSGANVLTF. As DNA, the CDR3 is TGCGCCAGCAGCTTGGACAGGCTCTCTGGGGCCAACGTCCTGACTTTC.

This clonotype was seen repeatedly, ten times or more. This chain uses TRBV24-1 with TRBJ2-1; the D call may be TRBD1 or TRBD2 (6 bases each). The CDR3 runs 16 residues. Germline V gene sequence: CDR1 KGHDR, CDR2 SFDVKD. Trimming removed 2 bases from V and 8 bases from J, with 18 bases in between. The CDR3 DNA reads as TGTGCCACCAGTGATTCACTAGGGGGGACGTTATATGAGCAGTTCTTC. Translation: CATSDSLGGTLYEQFF.

This clonotype appeared many times. CDR3 sequence (DNA): TGTGCCAGCAGCTCGTTTAGTATTGGGTTGGAGACTACCCAAGAGACCCAGTACTTC. This sequence encodes CASSSFSIGLETTQETQYF. The chain uses TRBV5-8 and TRBJ2-5, with D maybe TRBD2 (5 bases). CDR1 is SGHTS, CDR2 YDEGEE, per germline. There are 19 residues in the CDR3. Trimming removed 3 bases at V and 1 base at J, with 25 bases between.

Many counts were recorded for this clonotype. The chain employs TRBV5-1 and TRBJ2-4; D may be TRBD2 (6 bases). V was cut by 0 bases and J by 0 bases, with 16 bases left in between. There are 18 residues in the CDR3. Germline CDR1 SGHRS, CDR2 YFSETQ. The CDR3 loop is CASSLDPWRGRAKNIQYF. The CDR3 DNA is TGCGCCAGCAGCTTGGATCCGTGGCGGGGTAGAGCCAAAAACATTCAGTACTTC. Drawing the rest from reference TRBV5-1 and TRBJ2-4, the complete variable domain is KAGVTQTPRYLIKTRGQQVTLSCSPISGHRSVSWYQQTPGQGLQFLFEYFSETQRNKGNFPGRFSGRQFSNSRSEMNVSTLELGDSALYLCASSLDPWRGRAKNIQYFGAGTRLSVL.

This clonotype was detected many times. The chain couples TRBV7-2 to TRBJ2-5; D is perhaps TRBD1 or TRBD2 (6 bases each). From germline, CDR1 is SGHTA and CDR2 FQGNSA. CDR3 length: 15 amino acids. Trimming removed 5 bases from V and 5 bases from J, with 18 bases in between. The CDR3 coding sequence is TGTGCCAGCAGCCAGTTCGTCGGGGGCGCGGAGACCCAGTACTTC. It codes for CASSQFVGGAETQYF.

This clonotype appeared many times. The rearrangement uses TRBV6-2 or TRBV6-3 and TRBJ2-5, with D hard to call. Trimming shortened V by 7 bases and J by 2 bases, and 8 bases separated the two germline ends. The CDR3 loop spans 12 amino acids. Germline V CDR1 and CDR2: MNHEY, SVGEGT. CDR3 nucleotide sequence: TGTGCCAGCAATTTCGGTCAAGAGACCCAGTACTTC. Protein product: CASNFGQETQYF.

There are many counts of this clonotype. This chain joins TRBV3-1 and TRBJ1-1; unclear D gene. Germline loops: CDR1 LGHDT, CDR2 YNNKEL (reference sequence). The V gene lost 2 bases and the J gene lost 1 base, with 5 bases spanning the gap. This CDR3 region has 13 residues. The CDR3 reads CASSQLKNTEAFF. In DNA form, the CDR3 reads TGTGCCAGCAGCCAACTAAAGAACACTGAAGCTTTCTTT.

This clonotype was seen at least ten times. J is TRBJ2-7 and V is TRBV14; D is unresolved. The CDR3 runs to 17 residues. In germline, CDR1 is SGHDN, CDR2 FVKESK. The V and J ends lost 0 bases and 0 bases respectively, with 15 bases between them. The CDR3 sequence: CASSQDPHSQLSYEQYV. As DNA, the CDR3 is TGTGCCAGCAGCCAAGATCCTCACAGCCAACTCTCCTACGAGCAGTACGTC.

This clonotype came up many times. The V and J genes are TRBV6-1 and TRBJ2-7; D is possibly TRBD2 (5 bases). The CDR3 spans 12 residues. Germline values: CDR1 MNHNS, CDR2 SASEGT. Trimming took off 3 bases at V and 3 bases at J, with 6 bases between the two ends. The CDR3 loop reads CASSDRGYEQYV. The CDR3 DNA sequence: TGTGCCAGCAGTGACCGGGGCTACGAGCAGTACGTC.

This clonotype was recorded at least ten times. V and J are TRBV20-1 and TRBJ1-1; D is ambiguous. V was shortened by 3 bases and J by 4 bases, with 12 bases between the two germline ends. This CDR3 is built from 13 residues. Germline V gives CDR1 DFQATT, CDR2 SNEGSKA (reference sequence). The CDR3 nucleotides read TGCAGTGCTAGTAGGAAGGGCGTCACTGAAGCTTTCTTT. It specifies CSASRKGVTEAFF.

This clonotype was observed at least ten times. This rearrangement joins TRBV2 to TRBJ2-7; no definite D call. Germline CDR1 and CDR2: SNHLY and FYNNEI. V shed 3 bases and J shed 4 bases, with 10 bases lying between them. The CDR3 consists of 13 residues. The CDR3 region is CASSEDQLYEQYV. CDR3 bases: TGTGCCAGCAGTGAGGACCAATTATACGAGCAGTACGTC.

There are many counts of this clonotype. The genes are TRBV6-1 and TRBJ2-5, with 8 bases lining up with TRBD1. CDR1 and CDR2 (germline): MNHNS, SASEGT. This CDR3 is 14 amino acids long. The V and J ends lost 6 bases and 6 bases, in that order; junction bases with no gene match: 9. CDR3 coding DNA: TGTGCCAGCAGAACAGGGGGGCCCTCGCAGACCCAGTACTTC. This encodes CASRTGGPSQTQYF.

CDR3 amino acids: CATSDWTSGEYNEQFF. CDR3 sequence (DNA): TGTGCCACCAGTGATTGGACTAGCGGGGAATACAATGAGCAGTTCTTC. The chain is built from TRBV24-1 and TRBJ2-1; TRBD2 agrees at 12 bases. The CDR3 is 16 amino acids. The trim removed 2 bases at V and 4 bases at J, leaving 2 bases unmatched. Germline V gene sequence: CDR1 KGHDR, CDR2 SFDVKD.

This clonotype occurred many times. This chain joins TRBV20-1 and TRBJ1-2, with D unresolved. V lost 0 bases and J 5 bases, leaving 19 bases between the germline ends. From germline, CDR1 is DFQATT and CDR2 SNEGSKA (reference sequence). The CDR3 is made up of 16 amino acids. The CDR3 coding sequence is TGCAGTGCTAGAGATCTCACAGCTACTTACACGTATGGCTACACCTTC. It translates to CSARDLTATYTYGYTF.

This clonotype was found many times. The rearrangement joins TRBV20-1 to TRBJ2-2; D gene uncertain. From germline, CDR1 is DFQATT and CDR2 SNEGSKA (reference sequence). The ends were cut back, 5 bases at V and 0 bases at J, with 7 bases in the middle. CDR3 size: 13 residues. The CDR3: CSADQSNTGELFF. The CDR3 DNA reads as TGCAGTGCTGACCAGTCGAACACCGGGGAGCTGTTTTTT.

This clonotype is medium-sized within its sample. V and J are TRBV12-5 and TRBJ2-3; no clear D. CDR1 is LGHNT and CDR2 is FRNRAP in the germline V gene. The CDR3 is 12 residues long. V lost 4 bases to trimming and J lost 4 bases, with 6 bases between them. The CDR3 protein is CASGSLSDTQYF. DNA for the CDR3: TGTGCTAGTGGTTCCCTTTCAGATACGCAGTATTTT.

V is TRBV12-3 or TRBV12-4 and J is TRBJ1-2; TRBD1 is a possible D gene (5 bases). This CDR3 region has 15 residues. V was cut by 6 bases and J by 4 bases, with 18 bases left in between. The CDR3 nucleotides read TGTGCCAGCAGCCCAGGGCGGCGGCCGATCTATGGCTACACCTTC. Translating it yields CASSPGRRPIYGYTF.